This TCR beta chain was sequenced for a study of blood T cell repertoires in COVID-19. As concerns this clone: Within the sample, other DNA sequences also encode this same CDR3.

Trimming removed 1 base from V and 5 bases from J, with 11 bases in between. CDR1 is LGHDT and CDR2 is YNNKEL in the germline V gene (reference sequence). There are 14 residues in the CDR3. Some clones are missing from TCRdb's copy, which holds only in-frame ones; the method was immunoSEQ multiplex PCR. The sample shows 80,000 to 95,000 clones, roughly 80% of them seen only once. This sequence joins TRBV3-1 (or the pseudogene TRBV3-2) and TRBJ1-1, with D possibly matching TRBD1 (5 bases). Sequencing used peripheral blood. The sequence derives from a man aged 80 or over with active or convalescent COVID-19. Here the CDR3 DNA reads TGTGCCAGCAGCCAAGGCAGGGTTAGGACTGAAGCTTTCTTT. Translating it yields CASSQGRVRTEAFF.